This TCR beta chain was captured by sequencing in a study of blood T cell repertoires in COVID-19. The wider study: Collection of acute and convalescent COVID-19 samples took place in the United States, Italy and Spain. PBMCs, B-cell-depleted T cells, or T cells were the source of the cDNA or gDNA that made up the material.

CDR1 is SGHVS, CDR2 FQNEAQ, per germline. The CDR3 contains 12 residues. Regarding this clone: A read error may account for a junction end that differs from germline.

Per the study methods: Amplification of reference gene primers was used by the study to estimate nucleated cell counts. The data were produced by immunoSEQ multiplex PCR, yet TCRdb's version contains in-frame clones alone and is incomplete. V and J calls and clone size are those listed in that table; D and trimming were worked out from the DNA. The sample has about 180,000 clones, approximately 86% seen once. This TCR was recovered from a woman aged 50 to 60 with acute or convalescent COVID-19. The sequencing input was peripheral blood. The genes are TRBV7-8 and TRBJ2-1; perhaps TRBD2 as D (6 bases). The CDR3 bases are TGTGCCAGCAGCTTAGGGGGGGAGCGCTCGCTCTTC. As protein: CASSLGGERSLF.